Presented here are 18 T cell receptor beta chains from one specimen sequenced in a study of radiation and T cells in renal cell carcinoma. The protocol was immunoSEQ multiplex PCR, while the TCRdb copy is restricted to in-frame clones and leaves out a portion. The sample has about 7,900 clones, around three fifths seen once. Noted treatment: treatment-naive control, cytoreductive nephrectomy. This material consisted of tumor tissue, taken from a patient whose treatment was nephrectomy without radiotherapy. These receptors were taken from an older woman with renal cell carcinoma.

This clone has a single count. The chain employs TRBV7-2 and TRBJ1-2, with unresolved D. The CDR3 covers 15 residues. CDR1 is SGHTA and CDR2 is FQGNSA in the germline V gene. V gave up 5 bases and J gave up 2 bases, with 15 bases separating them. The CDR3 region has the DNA TGTGCCAGCAGCCCTATGGGCAGGCCCAACTATGGCTACACCTTC. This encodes CASSPMGRPNYGYTF.

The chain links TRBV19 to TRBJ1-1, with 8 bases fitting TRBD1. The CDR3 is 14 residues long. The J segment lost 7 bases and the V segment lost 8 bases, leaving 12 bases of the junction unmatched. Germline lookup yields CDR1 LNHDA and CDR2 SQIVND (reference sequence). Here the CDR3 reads CASSTRGLVDEAFF. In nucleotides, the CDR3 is TGTGCCAGTTCAACCAGGGGGCTGGTCGATGAAGCTTTCTTT.

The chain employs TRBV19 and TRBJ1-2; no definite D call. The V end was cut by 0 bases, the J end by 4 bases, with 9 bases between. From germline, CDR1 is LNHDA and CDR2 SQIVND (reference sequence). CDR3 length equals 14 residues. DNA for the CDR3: TGTGCCAGTAGTATAGACACCGGGTCCTATGGCTACACCTTC. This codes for CASSIDTGSYGYTF.

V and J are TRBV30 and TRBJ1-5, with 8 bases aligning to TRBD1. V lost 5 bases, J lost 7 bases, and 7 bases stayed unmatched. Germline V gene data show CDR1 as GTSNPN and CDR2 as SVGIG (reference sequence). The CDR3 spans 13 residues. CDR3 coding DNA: TGTGCCTGGGGACAGGGTCCGAAGCAGCCCCAGCATTTT. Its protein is CAWGQGPKQPQHF.

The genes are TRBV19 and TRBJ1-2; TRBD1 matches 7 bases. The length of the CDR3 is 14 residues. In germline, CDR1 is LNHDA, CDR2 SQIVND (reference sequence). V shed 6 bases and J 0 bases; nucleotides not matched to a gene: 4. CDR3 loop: CASSGQASNYGYTF. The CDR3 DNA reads TGTGCCAGTAGCGGACAGGCCTCTAACTATGGCTACACCTTC.

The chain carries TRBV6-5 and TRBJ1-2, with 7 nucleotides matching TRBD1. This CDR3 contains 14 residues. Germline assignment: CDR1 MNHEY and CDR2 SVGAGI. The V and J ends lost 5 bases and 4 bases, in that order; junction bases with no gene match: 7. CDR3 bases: TGTGCCAGCAGTCCCGCGGCAGGGGGCTATGGCTACACCTTC. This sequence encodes CASSPAAGGYGYTF.

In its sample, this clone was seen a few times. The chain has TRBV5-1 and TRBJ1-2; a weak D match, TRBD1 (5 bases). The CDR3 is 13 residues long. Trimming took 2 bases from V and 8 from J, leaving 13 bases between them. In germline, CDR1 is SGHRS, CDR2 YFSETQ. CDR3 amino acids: CASSFGADGGYTF. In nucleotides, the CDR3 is TGCGCCAGCAGCTTCGGGGCGGATGGCGGCTACACCTTC.

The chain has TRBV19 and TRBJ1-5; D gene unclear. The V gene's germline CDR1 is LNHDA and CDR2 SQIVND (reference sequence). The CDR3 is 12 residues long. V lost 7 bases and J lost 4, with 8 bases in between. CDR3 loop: CASNRENQPQHF. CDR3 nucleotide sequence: TGTGCCAGTAATAGGGAAAATCAGCCCCAGCATTTT.

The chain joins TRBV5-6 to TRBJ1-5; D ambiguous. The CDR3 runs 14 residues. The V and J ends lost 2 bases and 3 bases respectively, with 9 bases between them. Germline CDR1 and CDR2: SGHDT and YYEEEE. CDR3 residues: CASSLGPNNQPQHF. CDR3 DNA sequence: TGTGCCAGCAGCTTAGGGCCGAACAATCAGCCCCAGCATTTT.

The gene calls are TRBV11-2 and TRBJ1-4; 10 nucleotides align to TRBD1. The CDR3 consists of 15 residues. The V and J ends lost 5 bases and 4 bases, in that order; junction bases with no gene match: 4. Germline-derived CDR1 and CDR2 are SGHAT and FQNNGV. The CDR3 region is CASSPGTGVNEKLFF. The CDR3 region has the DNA TGTGCCAGCAGCCCAGGGACAGGGGTTAATGAAAAACTGTTTTTT.

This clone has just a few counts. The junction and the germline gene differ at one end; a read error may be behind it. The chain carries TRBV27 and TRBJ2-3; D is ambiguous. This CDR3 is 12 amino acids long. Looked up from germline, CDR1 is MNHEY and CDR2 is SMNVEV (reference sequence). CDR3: CASSSPGDRSHF. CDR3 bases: TGTGCCAGCAGCTCCCCCGGCGATCGCAGCCATTTT.

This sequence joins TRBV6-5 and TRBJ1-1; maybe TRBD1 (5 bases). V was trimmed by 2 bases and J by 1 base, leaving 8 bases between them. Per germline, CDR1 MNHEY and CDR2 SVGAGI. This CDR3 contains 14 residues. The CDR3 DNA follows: TGTGCCAGCAGTTACAACAGGCCGAACACTGAAGCTTTCTTT. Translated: CASSYNRPNTEAFF.

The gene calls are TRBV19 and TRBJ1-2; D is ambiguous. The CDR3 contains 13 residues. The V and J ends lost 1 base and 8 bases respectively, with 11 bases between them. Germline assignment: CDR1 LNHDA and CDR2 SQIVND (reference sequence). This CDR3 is CASSIAGSRGYTF. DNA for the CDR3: TGTGCCAGTAGTATAGCTGGGTCGCGCGGCTACACCTTC.

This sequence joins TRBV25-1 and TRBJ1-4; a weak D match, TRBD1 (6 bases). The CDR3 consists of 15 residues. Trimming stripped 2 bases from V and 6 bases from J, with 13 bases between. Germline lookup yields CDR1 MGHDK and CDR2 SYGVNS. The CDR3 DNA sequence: TGTGCCAGCAGTGAACACAGGGCGGGTGATGAAAAACTGTTTTTT. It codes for CASSEHRAGDEKLFF.

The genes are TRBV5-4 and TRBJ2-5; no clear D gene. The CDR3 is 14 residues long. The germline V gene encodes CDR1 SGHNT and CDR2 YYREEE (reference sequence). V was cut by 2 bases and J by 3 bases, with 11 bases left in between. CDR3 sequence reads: CASSLGSSEETQYF. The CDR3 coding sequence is TGTGCCAGCAGCTTAGGGTCGTCCGAAGAGACCCAGTACTTC.

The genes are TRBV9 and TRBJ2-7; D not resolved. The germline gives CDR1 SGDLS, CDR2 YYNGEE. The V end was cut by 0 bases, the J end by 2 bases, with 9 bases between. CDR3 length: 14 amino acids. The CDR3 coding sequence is TGTGCCAGCAGCGTAGCCCCGACGGCCTACGAGCAGTACTTC. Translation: CASSVAPTAYEQYF.

CDR3 in DNA: TGCGCCAGCAGCTTGGGGGGGGGCCTGCCGTCCCTCGAGACCCAGTACTTC. It encodes CASSLGGGLPSLETQYF. The chain combines TRBV5-1 with TRBJ2-5; D may be TRBD2 (7 bases). V was clipped by 0 bases and J by 5 bases, with 20 bases between them. From germline, CDR1 is SGHRS and CDR2 YFSETQ. This CDR3 spans 17 amino acids. The variable domain in full, with the rest retrieved from reference TRBV5-1 and TRBJ2-5, is KAGVTQTPRYLIKTRGQQVTLSCSPISGHRSVSWYQQTPGQGLQFLFEYFSETQRNKGNFPGRFSGRQFSNSRSEMNVSTLELGDSALYLCASSLGGGLPSLETQYFGPGTRLLVL.

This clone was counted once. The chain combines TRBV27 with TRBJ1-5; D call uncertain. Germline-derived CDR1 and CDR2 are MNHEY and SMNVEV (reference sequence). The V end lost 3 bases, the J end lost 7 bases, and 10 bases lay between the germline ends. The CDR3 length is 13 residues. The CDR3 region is CASSFSPTQPQHF. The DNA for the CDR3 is TGTGCCAGCAGTTTTTCGCCCACACAGCCCCAGCATTTT.